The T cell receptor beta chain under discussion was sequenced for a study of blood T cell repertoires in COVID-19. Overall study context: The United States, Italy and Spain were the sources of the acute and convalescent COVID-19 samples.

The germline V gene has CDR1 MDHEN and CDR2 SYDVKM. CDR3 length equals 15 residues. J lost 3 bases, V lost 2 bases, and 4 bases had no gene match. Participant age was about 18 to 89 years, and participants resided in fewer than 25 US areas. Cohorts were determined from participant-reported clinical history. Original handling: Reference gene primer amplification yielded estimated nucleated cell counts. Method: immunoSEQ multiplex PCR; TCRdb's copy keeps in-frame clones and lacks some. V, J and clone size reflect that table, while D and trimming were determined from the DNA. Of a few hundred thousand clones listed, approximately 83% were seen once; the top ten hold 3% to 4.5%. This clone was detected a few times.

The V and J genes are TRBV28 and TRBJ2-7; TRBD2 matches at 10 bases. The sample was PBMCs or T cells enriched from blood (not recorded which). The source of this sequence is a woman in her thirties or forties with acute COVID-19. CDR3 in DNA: TGTGCCAGCAGTTTACCTAGCGGGAGTTTCTACGAGCAGTACTTC. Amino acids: CASSLPSGSFYEQYF. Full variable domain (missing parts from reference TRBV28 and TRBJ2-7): DVKVTQSSRYLVKRTGEKVFLECVQDMDHENMFWYRQDPGLGLRLIYFSYDVKMKEKGDIPEGYSVSREKKERFSLILESASTNQTSMYLCASSLPSGSFYEQYFGPGTRLTVT.